This TCR beta chain derives from a study of response to subunit inactivated influenza vaccine. TCRdb called the RT-PCR reads again in MiXCR, with one record for every CDR3 protein. The sample shows under 200,000 distinct CDR3 sequences, about an eighth of them seen only once. Germline-derived CDR1 and CDR2 are SGDLS and YYNGEE. There are 11 residues in the CDR3. V was clipped by 3 bases and J by 9 bases; unmatched bases: 0. This sample also appeared in a second study, on T cells expressing NK-cell markers. From that study: Libraries used 5'RACE template switching adding universal primer site and UMIs.

This receptor was obtained from a man aged 45-65 years who received an inactivated influenza vaccine. This specimen was CD8+ T cells sorted from PBMCs, taken roughly 13 days after vaccination. The V and J genes are TRBV9 and TRBJ2-1, with 7 bases identical to TRBD2. CDR3 in DNA: TGTGCCAGCAGCGCGGGGGGTGAGCAGTTCTTC. Amino acid sequence: CASSAGGEQFF.